These 24 T cell receptor beta chains came from one sample sequenced in a study of long-term antiretroviral therapy in people with HIV. Researchers ran immunoSEQ v3.0 at survey level. Produced via immunoSEQ multiplex PCR; TCRdb's table is partial and in-frame only. This sample has about 25,000 clones, with 82% found just once. The specimen was unsorted PBMCs, collected 2.9 years after starting antiretroviral therapy. The receptor set was obtained from a man aged 45-65 years with HIV.

This clone was observed a few times. The chain uses TRBV30 and TRBJ2-7; the D gene is possibly TRBD2 (5 bases). Germline V lookup: CDR1 GTSNPN, CDR2 SVGIG (reference sequence). The CDR3 loop spans 12 amino acids. The V end was cut by 4 bases, the J end by 6 bases, with 13 bases between. The CDR3 sequence is CAWTRDRGEQYF. DNA of the CDR3: TGTGCCTGGACCCGGGATAGAGGCGAGCAGTACTTC.

The chain combines TRBV7-6 with TRBJ2-2; D is unclear. Germline V gives CDR1 SGHVS, CDR2 FNYEAQ. This CDR3 has 15 amino acids. V lost 0 bases and J lost 3, with 8 bases in between. CDR3 region: CASSLAGSYTGELFF. CDR3 nucleotide sequence: TGTGCCAGCAGCTTAGCCGGATCCTACACCGGGGAGCTGTTTTTT.

This chain links TRBV6-5 with TRBJ2-7; D possibly corresponds to TRBD1 (6 bases). The CDR3 has 13 amino acids. The ends were cut back, 6 bases at V and 2 bases at J, with 11 bases in the middle. Germline V gene sequence: CDR1 MNHEY, CDR2 SVGAGI. The CDR3 sequence: CASRLTGTYEQYF. The CDR3 coding sequence is TGTGCCAGCAGGTTGACAGGAACCTACGAGCAGTACTTC.

The DNA for the CDR3 is TGTGCCAGCAGCTTTTCCACGGGGCAGGGCCATGAAAAACTGTTTTTT. Protein product: CASSFSTGQGHEKLFF. The rearrangement joins TRBV5-4 to TRBJ1-4; D might be TRBD1 (5 bases). Germline V gene data show CDR1 as SGHNT and CDR2 as YYREEE (reference sequence). V was cut by 2 bases and J by 6 bases, with 17 bases left in between. The CDR3 totals 16 residues. The variable domain in full, with the rest retrieved from reference TRBV5-4 and TRBJ1-4, is ETGVTQSPTHLIKTRGQQVTLRCSSQSGHNTVSWYQQALGQGPQFIFQYYREEENGRGNFPPRFSGLQFPNYSSELNVNALELDDSALYLCASSFSTGQGHEKLFFGSGTQLSVL.

This CDR3 is CASSQGVGGPDYGYTF. The CDR3 nucleotides read TGCGCCAGCAGCCAAGGTGTCGGGGGGCCTGACTATGGCTACACCTTC. V is TRBV4-3 and J is TRBJ1-2, with D possibly TRBD1 on 6 matching bases. The germline V and J ends were trimmed by 1 base and 3 bases, with 15 bases remaining between them. This CDR3 comprises 16 residues. The germline CDR1 and CDR2 sequences are LGHNA and YSLEER.

This clone was detected a few times. The rearrangement links TRBV6-4 to TRBJ1-5; the match to TRBD1 covers 7 bases. V lost 5 bases, J lost 4 bases, and 2 bases stayed unmatched. CDR1 MRHNA and CDR2 SNTAGT come from the germline V gene. CDR3 size: 13 residues. In DNA form, the CDR3 reads TGTGCCAGCAGTCGGGACAGTAATCAGCCCCAGCATTTT. This translates into CASSRDSNQPQHF.

The chain joins TRBV5-4 to TRBJ1-3; D gene uncertain. The CDR3 length is 15 residues. Per germline, CDR1 SGHNT and CDR2 YYREEE (reference sequence). The germline V and J ends were trimmed by 0 bases and 2 bases, with 9 bases remaining between them. In DNA, the CDR3 is TGTGCCAGCAGCTTGGCGGGAGCTGCTGGAAACACCATATATTTT. As protein: CASSLAGAAGNTIYF.

V and J are TRBV6-5 and TRBJ2-1; weak D call: TRBD1 (5 bases). V lost 6 bases to trimming and J lost 14 bases, with 14 bases between them. Germline CDR1 MNHEY, CDR2 SVGAGI. The CDR3 is 11 amino acids. The CDR3 bases are TGTGCCAGCAGCAACAAAGGGGCCGAGTTCTTC. Translation gives CASSNKGAEFF.

The chain uses TRBV9 and TRBJ1-4, with D maybe TRBD1 (5 bases). The CDR3 spans 18 residues. Germline CDR1 SGDLS, CDR2 YYNGEE. V shed 3 bases and J shed 0 bases, with 18 bases lying between them. The CDR3: CASSERGGPETTNEKLFF. In DNA, the CDR3 is TGTGCCAGCAGCGAAAGGGGAGGCCCCGAGACAACTAATGAAAAACTGTTTTTT.

The chain uses TRBV5-6 and TRBJ2-1; D is possibly TRBD1 or TRBD2 (6 bases each). Per germline, CDR1 SGHDT and CDR2 YYEEEE. V was trimmed by 2 bases and J by 1 base, leaving 13 bases between them. This CDR3 is built from 16 residues. The CDR3 nucleotides read TGTGCCAGCAGCTTTTGGGGGGCGGGGTCCTACAATGAGCAGTTCTTC. Its protein product is CASSFWGAGSYNEQFF.

V and J are TRBV5-8 and TRBJ1-2, with 7 bases that match TRBD1. V dropped 5 bases and J dropped 4; count of bases not matched to a gene: 14. There are 16 residues in the CDR3. Germline V gene lookup returns CDR1 SGHTS and CDR2 YDEGEE. This CDR3 reads CASSYHQGQQLYGYTF. The DNA of the CDR3 is TGTGCCAGCAGTTATCATCAGGGACAGCAACTCTATGGCTACACCTTC.

Concerning this clone itself: The junction departs from germline at one end; a sequencing error may be responsible. The rearrangement joins TRBV7-7 to TRBJ2-1, with D tentatively TRBD1 (6 bases). The length of the CDR3 is 16 residues. Germline values: CDR1 SSHAT, CDR2 FNYEAQ (reference sequence). The CDR3 loop is CASSLNFRDNYNEQFF. CDR3 in DNA: TGTGCTAGCAGCTTAAATTTCCGGGACAACTACAATGAGCAGTTCTTC. The variable domain in full, completed from reference TRBV7-7 and TRBJ2-1, reads GAGVSQSPRYKVTKRGQDVTLRCDPISSHATLYWYQQALGQGPEFLTYFNYEAQPDKSGLPSDRFSAERPEGSISTLTIQRTEQRDSAMYRCASSLNFRDNYNEQFFGPGTRLTVL.

The chain joins TRBV7-2 to TRBJ2-3; tentatively, D is TRBD2 (7 bases). Germline V lookup: CDR1 SGHTA, CDR2 FQGNSA. The CDR3 is 12 amino acids. With 1 base removed from V and 14 bases from J, the gap between germline ends came to 13 bases. The CDR3: CASSLEGGQAYF. Written as DNA, the CDR3 is TGTGCCAGCAGCTTAGAGGGGGGGCAAGCGTATTTT.

This clone appeared a few times. The chain employs TRBV15 and TRBJ1-1; D is ambiguous. Per germline, CDR1 LNHNV and CDR2 YYDKDF (reference sequence). The V end lost 0 bases, the J end lost 7 bases, and 6 bases lay between the germline ends. The CDR3 is 12 amino acids. CDR3 coding DNA: TGTGCCACCAGCAGAGATAAAATTGAAGCTTTCTTT. This sequence encodes CATSRDKIEAFF.

This chain connects TRBV13 to TRBJ2-5; weak D call: TRBD2 (5 bases). Germline V gives CDR1 PRHDT, CDR2 FYEKMQ (reference sequence). V lost 0 bases and J 0 bases, leaving 8 bases between the germline ends. There are 15 residues in the CDR3. CDR3 loop: CASSLGGSHQETQYF. In DNA form, the CDR3 reads TGTGCCAGCAGCTTAGGTGGGAGCCACCAAGAGACCCAGTACTTC.

The J gene is TRBJ1-6, the V gene TRBV5-4, with 7 positions matching TRBD1. The germline CDR1 and CDR2 sequences are SGHNT and YYREEE (reference sequence). After removal of 4 bases from V and 6 bases from J, the junction contained 4 bases not matched to a gene. This CDR3 spans 14 amino acids. CDR3 region: CASSRQGANSPLHF. The CDR3 region has the DNA TGTGCCAGCAGCAGACAGGGAGCTAATTCACCCCTCCACTTT.

The chain carries TRBV6-5 and TRBJ1-5, with a weak D call TRBD1 (6 bases). Germline CDR1 reads MNHEY; CDR2 reads SVGAGI. V was shortened by 8 bases and J by 2 bases, with 10 bases between the two germline ends. The CDR3 runs 13 residues. DNA of the CDR3: TGTGCCAGCCACGCAGGGGGCAATCAGCCCCAGCATTTT. Residues: CASHAGGNQPQHF.

This clone appeared a single time. V usage is TRBV18 and J usage is TRBJ2-1; TRBD2 aligns across 11 bases. After removal of 1 base from V and 7 bases from J, the junction contained 3 bases not matched to a gene. From germline, CDR1 is KGHSH and CDR2 LQKENI. This CDR3 is built from 15 residues. The CDR3 loop reads CASSPLAGGRNEQFF. The CDR3 DNA is TGTGCCAGCTCACCACTAGCGGGGGGGCGGAATGAGCAGTTCTTC.

This clone was recorded only once. In nucleotides, the CDR3 is TGCGCCAGCAAGCAGGGGCCGAACACTGAAGCTTTCTTT. It encodes CASKQGPNTEAFF. This sequence joins TRBV5-1 and TRBJ1-1; tentatively, D is TRBD1 (6 bases). Germline CDR1 is SGHRS and CDR2 is YFSETQ. V lost 6 bases and J 1 base, leaving 10 bases between the germline ends. The CDR3 sequence is 13 residues long.

The rearrangement uses TRBV6-6 and TRBJ1-5; possibly TRBD1 for D (5 bases). CDR1 is MNHNY, CDR2 SVGAGI, per germline (reference sequence). Trimming pared 5 bases from V and 4 bases from J, leaving 18 bases between. The CDR3 is 16 amino acids. CDR3 bases: TGTGCCAGCAGTACGTTACCCGGGGCGGATAATCAGCCCCAGCATTTT. Its translation is CASSTLPGADNQPQHF.

V is TRBV4-2 and J is TRBJ1-5, with 12 bases lining up with TRBD1. Germline trimming cut 3 bases from V and 7 bases from J; bases unmatched to any gene: 22. The CDR3 is 21 amino acids. Per the germline V gene, CDR1 is LGHNA and CDR2 is YNFKEQ. The CDR3 DNA reads TGTGCCAGCAGCCAGGGATCCGGGACAGGGGGCGGAAAACCCTCAGGGCAGCCCCAGCATTTT. It translates to CASSQGSGTGGGKPSGQPQHF.

J is TRBJ1-3 and V is TRBV11-2, with D perhaps matching TRBD1 (5 bases). Germline CDR1 and CDR2: SGHAT and FQNNGV. The V end was cut by 7 bases, the J end by 4 bases, with 20 bases between. The CDR3 runs to 16 residues. The CDR3 bases are TGTGCCAGCACCCCCGGGGACGTCGTGAGGGGAAACACCATATATTTT. It yields the protein CASTPGDVVRGNTIYF. Looking up the rest from reference TRBV11-2 and TRBJ1-3 gives the full variable domain: EAGVAQSPRYKIIEKRQSVAFWCNPISGHATLYWYQQILGQGPKLLIQFQNNGVVDDSQLPKDRFSAERLKGVDSTLKIQPAKLEDSAVYLCASTPGDVVRGNTIYFGEGSWLTVV.

The rearrangement links TRBV5-1 to TRBJ2-5; either TRBD1 or TRBD2 may fit D (7 bases each). The ends were cut back, 5 bases at V and 2 bases at J, with 16 bases in the middle. The germline gives CDR1 SGHRS, CDR2 YFSETQ. The CDR3 consists of 15 residues. CDR3 sequence reads: CASRGGGTAQETQYF. The CDR3 DNA follows: TGCGCCAGCAGGGGGGGAGGGACAGCGCAAGAGACCCAGTACTTC.

The chain is built from TRBV5-1 and TRBJ2-6, with a weak D call TRBD2 (5 bases). Between the trimmed V and J ends, which lost 0 bases and 2 bases, there was a span of 9 bases. The germline V gene has CDR1 SGHRS and CDR2 YFSETQ. The CDR3 has 16 residues. The CDR3 region is CASSLVSGTGANVLTF. CDR3 nucleotide sequence: TGCGCCAGCAGCTTGGTTTCGGGGACTGGGGCCAACGTCCTGACTTTC.